Below are 25 T cell receptor beta chains sequenced from a single sample in a study of CD8+ T cells in alopecia areata. cDNA prepared by RNA extraction and subsequent reverse transcription served as the template for sequencing. Produced via immunoSEQ multiplex PCR; TCRdb's table is partial and in-frame only. The sample carries 150,000 or so clones, approximately 48% recorded once. This specimen was CD8+ T cells sorted from blood, taken at week 0. The receptors were gathered from a human donor with alopecia areata.

With regard to this clone: An end of the junction differs from the germline gene, which may be a read error. V usage is TRBV29-1 and J usage is TRBJ2-2, with 10 nucleotides matching TRBD1. The CDR3 contains 15 residues. CDR1 is SQVTM and CDR2 is ANQGSEA in the germline V gene. The CDR3 nucleotides are TGCAGCGTTCAAGAGACAGGGGGCAACACCGGGGAGCTGTTTTTT. Translation gives CSVQETGGNTGELFF.

J is TRBJ1-2 and V is TRBV2; no reliable D call. Germline assignment: CDR1 SNHLY and CDR2 FYNNEI. V gave up 7 bases and J gave up 6 bases, with 15 bases separating them. CDR3 length: 13 amino acids. The CDR3 region is CASISTGGNGYTF. Written as DNA, the CDR3 is TGTGCCAGCATCTCAACGGGAGGGAATGGCTACACCTTC.

The chain has TRBV4-3 and TRBJ1-5; no reliable D call. Trimming pared 0 bases from V and 4 bases from J, leaving 10 bases between. The CDR3 extends over 15 amino acids. Germline V gives CDR1 LGHNA, CDR2 YSLEER. The CDR3 is CASSQDPHANQPQHF. The DNA for the CDR3 is TGCGCCAGCAGCCAAGATCCACATGCAAATCAGCCCCAGCATTTT.

The rearrangement uses TRBV7-2 and TRBJ1-6; D not certain. The V end lost 5 bases, the J end lost 7 bases, and 15 bases lay between the germline ends. CDR1 is SGHTA, CDR2 FQGNSA, per germline. The CDR3 covers 15 residues. The CDR3 DNA follows: TGTGCCAGCAGCGCTCCAGAGGAGGGAAATTCACCCCTCCACTTT. Translation: CASSAPEEGNSPLHF.

The V call is TRBV15, the J call TRBJ2-5; 7 bases align to TRBD2. The germline gives CDR1 LNHNV, CDR2 YYDKDF (reference sequence). The J segment lost 1 base and the V segment lost 0 bases, leaving 2 bases of the junction unmatched. CDR3 length equals 15 residues. CDR3: CATSRDGGVQETQYF. In DNA form, the CDR3 reads TGTGCCACCAGCAGAGATGGGGGGGTCCAAGAGACCCAGTACTTC.

As regards this clone: A much larger clone lies a single base off, so this may be a read error. The V gene is TRBV7-9, the J gene TRBJ2-3; D is undetermined. The CDR3 has 12 amino acids. CDR1 and CDR2 (germline): SEHNR, FQNEAQ (reference sequence). Between the trimmed V and J ends, which lost 3 bases and 3 bases, there was a span of 4 bases. CDR3 region: CASSFDTDTQYF. In DNA form, the CDR3 reads TGTGCCAGCAGCTTTGATACAGATACGCAGTATTTT.

This clone has a handful of counts. V is TRBV7-9 and J is TRBJ1-1, with 9 bases identical to TRBD1. This CDR3 is built from 14 residues. The germline CDR1 and CDR2 sequences are SEHNR and FQNEAQ (reference sequence). J gave up 8 bases and V 2 bases, and 6 bases lay outside the gene matches. In DNA form, the CDR3 reads TGTGCCAGCAGCTTAAGTAACAGGGGGCCGGAAGCTTTCTTT. Amino acid sequence: CASSLSNRGPEAFF.

V and J are TRBV18 and TRBJ2-3; D may match TRBD1 or TRBD2 (5 bases each). The germline V gene encodes CDR1 KGHSH and CDR2 LQKENI. The CDR3 extends over 14 amino acids. Trimming shortened V by 7 bases and J by 4 bases, and 15 bases separated the two germline ends. The CDR3 nucleotides read TGTGCCAGCTGGGACCTAGAGGGGCCAGATACGCAGTATTTT. It translates to CASWDLEGPDTQYF.

The genes are TRBV10-3 and TRBJ2-5, with D perhaps matching TRBD2 (5 bases). CDR3 length: 15 amino acids. CDR1 is ENHRY, CDR2 SYGVKD, per germline. Trimming cost V 3 bases and J 5 bases, with 16 bases left between them. The chain's CDR3 is CAISDPGSPGETQYF. The DNA of the CDR3 is TGTGCCATCAGTGACCCGGGGTCCCCCGGGGAGACCCAGTACTTC.

This clone occurred a few times. This CDR3 is CASSVGGRDTDTQYF. The CDR3 DNA follows: TGTGCCAGCAGCGTAGGGGGCCGAGACACAGATACGCAGTATTTT. This sequence joins TRBV9 and TRBJ2-3; maybe TRBD1 (5 bases). The V and J ends lost 0 bases and 2 bases respectively, with 10 bases between them. The CDR3 contains 15 residues. Germline V gene lookup returns CDR1 SGDLS and CDR2 YYNGEE.

This chain links TRBV5-1 with TRBJ1-5; no definite D call. The germline gives CDR1 SGHRS, CDR2 YFSETQ. Trimming took off 2 bases at V and 5 bases at J, with 8 bases between the two ends. The length of the CDR3 is 13 residues. The CDR3 loop is CASSFSWDQPQHF. The CDR3 nucleotides read TGCGCCAGCAGCTTCTCATGGGATCAGCCCCAGCATTTT.

V usage is TRBV29-1 and J usage is TRBJ2-2, with 7 bases lining up with TRBD1. This CDR3 has 13 residues. Germline V gene lookup returns CDR1 SQVTM and CDR2 ANQGSEA. The junction had 8 bases not matched to a gene; V was cut back by 8 bases and J by 5 bases. This chain's CDR3 is CSHTGEGTGELFF. The CDR3 nucleotides read TGCAGCCATACAGGGGAAGGAACCGGGGAGCTGTTTTTT.

This chain connects TRBV7-9 to TRBJ1-2, with a weak D call TRBD1 (5 bases). Trimming pared 5 bases from V and 6 bases from J, leaving 16 bases between. CDR3 length: 14 amino acids. Germline CDR1 reads SEHNR; CDR2 reads FQNEAQ (reference sequence). DNA of the CDR3: TGTGCCAGCAGCCCTTTGGGGCAAGAACATGGCTACACCTTC. This sequence encodes CASSPLGQEHGYTF.

The J gene is TRBJ2-3, the V gene TRBV6-1; 8 bases are a match to TRBD2. Germline V gene data show CDR1 as MNHNS and CDR2 as SASEGT. CDR3 length equals 15 residues. J was trimmed by 1 base and V by 0 bases; bases with no gene match: 0. DNA for the CDR3: TGTGCCAGCAGTGAAGCGCGGGGGGGCACAGATACGCAGTATTTT. Its translation: CASSEARGGTDTQYF.

This clone was detected only a few times. The chain recombines TRBV7-9 with TRBJ2-1, with D possibly matching TRBD2 (6 bases). This CDR3 has 12 amino acids. V was clipped by 4 bases and J by 10 bases, with 11 bases between them. Looked up from germline, CDR1 is SEHNR and CDR2 is FQNEAQ (reference sequence). CDR3 sequence reads: CASSWDGGEQFF. CDR3 bases: TGTGCCAGCAGCTGGGACGGGGGAGAGCAGTTCTTC.

This clone was observed a handful of times. V gene TRBV5-1 combines with J gene TRBJ1-6; D possibly corresponds to TRBD1 (6 bases). The ends were cut back, 2 bases at V and 9 bases at J, with 12 bases in the middle. CDR1 is SGHRS and CDR2 is YFSETQ in the germline V gene. CDR3 length: 14 residues. In nucleotides, the CDR3 is TGCGCCAGCAGCTTTCAGGTCAGGGGTTCACCCCTCCACTTT. Encoded protein: CASSFQVRGSPLHF. The full variable domain, with the rest looked up from reference TRBV5-1 and TRBJ1-6, is KAGVTQTPRYLIKTRGQQVTLSCSPISGHRSVSWYQQTPGQGLQFLFEYFSETQRNKGNFPGRFSGRQFSNSRSEMNVSTLELGDSALYLCASSFQVRGSPLHFGNGTRLTVT.

This chain joins TRBV27 and TRBJ2-2; TRBD1 matches 8 bases. The germline V gene encodes CDR1 MNHEY and CDR2 SMNVEV (reference sequence). The CDR3 runs 15 residues. V lost 5 bases and J lost 5; bases outside the gene matches: 7. In DNA, the CDR3 is TGTGCCAGCAGTCCGGACAGGGTATTAACCGGGGAGCTGTTTTTT. It specifies CASSPDRVLTGELFF.

This clone has only a few counts. The chain employs TRBV7-9 and TRBJ2-4; D is undetermined. This CDR3 is 15 amino acids long. CDR1 is SEHNR and CDR2 is FQNEAQ in the germline V gene (reference sequence). Trimming stripped 4 bases from V and 1 base from J, with 11 bases between. DNA of the CDR3: TGTGCCAGCAGCTGGGCCGATGGGGCCAAAAACATTCAGTACTTC. Translated, it gives CASSWADGAKNIQYF.

The chain recombines TRBV29-1 with TRBJ1-1; the D gene is possibly TRBD1 (5 bases). Trimming pared 3 bases from V and 3 bases from J, leaving 8 bases between. Germline CDR1 SQVTM, CDR2 ANQGSEA. This CDR3 spans 12 amino acids. The CDR3 DNA reads as TGCAGCGTTGAGATCAGGGACACTGAAGCTTTCTTT. Amino acids: CSVEIRDTEAFF.

This clone has only a few counts. V usage is TRBV7-9 and J usage is TRBJ2-1; D remains ambiguous. Trimming removed 5 bases at V and 1 base at J, with 6 bases between. The CDR3 loop spans 13 amino acids. Per germline, CDR1 SEHNR and CDR2 FQNEAQ (reference sequence). CDR3 loop: CASSLVSYNEQFF. CDR3 coding DNA: TGTGCCAGCAGCCTAGTATCCTACAATGAGCAGTTCTTC.

This clone was detected only a few times. The CDR3 here is CASSLFGDRGLNEQFF. As DNA, the CDR3 is TGCGCCAGCAGCCTCTTCGGGGACAGGGGTCTGAATGAGCAGTTCTTC. The rearrangement links TRBV4-1 to TRBJ2-1; 10 bases agree with TRBD1. The CDR3 runs to 16 residues. The germline CDR1 and CDR2 sequences are MGHRA and YSYEKL. V trimming: 4 bases; J trimming: 7 bases; junction bases outside the gene matches: 10.

The rearrangement links TRBV29-1 to TRBJ2-3; D is unclear. The germline CDR1 and CDR2 sequences are SQVTM and ANQGSEA. This CDR3 region has 11 residues. Trimming took off 1 base at V and 1 base at J, with 0 bases between the two ends. DNA for the CDR3: TGCAGCGTTGAAGGCACAGATACGCAGTATTTT. Its translation: CSVEGTDTQYF.

The rearrangement joins TRBV7-9 to TRBJ1-2; D perhaps matches TRBD1 (6 bases). Per germline, CDR1 SEHNR and CDR2 FQNEAQ (reference sequence). The CDR3 contains 16 residues. V lost 1 base and J 7 bases, leaving 19 bases between the germline ends. The CDR3 DNA reads as TGTGCCAGCAGCTTAGGCACAGGGAGTCGATCGCGTGGCTACACCTTC. Translation gives CASSLGTGSRSRGYTF.

The rearrangement joins TRBV29-1 to TRBJ1-1; no firm D call. Trimming left V 7 bases short and J 7 bases short, with 16 bases between. There are 12 residues in the CDR3. Germline V lookup: CDR1 SQVTM, CDR2 ANQGSEA. The DNA of the CDR3 is TGCAGCGCCTTGGGCGGACGAGGTGAAGCTTTCTTT. It translates to CSALGGRGEAFF.

In DNA form, the CDR3 reads TGTGCCAGCAGCCTCGGACGGAAGAATAACTATGGCTACACCTTC. It codes for CASSLGRKNNYGYTF. The V and J genes are TRBV5-6 and TRBJ1-2; D remains unclear. CDR1 and CDR2 from the germline V gene are SGHDT and YYEEEE. The CDR3 runs 15 residues. Trimming cost V 4 bases and J 1 base, with 14 bases left between them.